This T cell receptor beta chain was observed in a study of tumor and adjacent non-tumor tissue in lung cancer (dated by TCRdb to the late 2010s). About the study as a whole: By cancer type, the cohort comprised approximately 12 adenocarcinoma patients, a couple of squamous cell carcinoma patients and 1 small cell lung cancer patient. Among the 15 or so patients, ages ranged from about 30 to 80 years, approximately ten were men and 5 were women, and disease was TNM stage I to III. About 30 paired specimens, one tumor and one normal lung sample per patient, were profiled by TCRbeta CDR3 sequencing. In total, sequencing yielded 95 million to 150 million productive TCRbeta reads, which works out to an average of about 3.9 million reads per sample. Bulk TCRbeta repertoires were compared between lung tumor tissue and matched distant non-tumor lung tissue obtained from over 13 lung cancer patients. General conclusions and limits of the study: The cohort had only around 14 patients, and the authors noted that larger samples and more detailed clinical data are needed. Significantly higher TCR diversity was found in younger patients, and higher tumor TCR diversity was associated with shorter overall and disease-free survival. Peripheral blood was not sequenced, so blood TCRbeta repertoires were not examined in the lung cancer patients of the study. The top 100 clones made up a significantly larger cumulative share of the repertoire in normal lung than in tumor tissue. Significantly higher TCR diversity (inverse Simpson) was observed in tumor tissue than in normal lung tissue (approximately 430 vs 150, P = 0.0075, Mann-Whitney U test). The sequencing platform is not named in the methods, and unique molecular identifiers are not mentioned.

Libraries were prepared through multiplex PCR. The sequencing machine was an Illumina HiSeq 2500. TCRbeta libraries were constructed through three rounds of nested PCR with primers (Table S4) according to protocols modified from ARM-PCR. Before sequencing, PCR products in the 200-500 bp range were cut out of the gel and cleaned up using the QIAquick gel extraction kit. The study's processing was this. Reads were cleaned with Trimmomatic, merged with FLASH into complete CDR3 sequences, and assigned to V(D)J germline segments with MiTCR. VDJtools was used to compute clonal diversity as the inverse Simpson's index. Productive reads were defined as in-frame sequences without a premature stop codon. TCRdb reran the public reads through fastp at Q25 and MiXCR, keeping productive beta chains. For every CDR3 protein sequence, its rows merge into one entry that carries the most common genes and DNA. The V and J calls shown here were made by TCRdb, not taken from the authors' results. For this sample there are 90,000 to 100,000 distinct CDR3 sequences; more than 80% appear just once. The ten largest make up less than 40% of the sample.

RNA was extracted from bulk unsorted tissue and checked for quality with a NanoDrop ND-1000 and an Agilent 2100. Normal lung samples were distant non-tumor tissue taken more than 3 cm from the tumor edge. All donors had newly diagnosed lung cancer, had not received prior chemotherapy, and were admitted for thoracic surgery in China between August and November 2014. Patients with previous radiotherapy or chemotherapy, or with another concurrent cancer, were excluded from the study. Surgical tissue pieces of 1-2 cm3 were preserved in RNAlater solution and stored at -80 °C until use. For this chain, trimming is 4 bases at the V end and 4 bases at the J end, and the number of junction bases without a gene match is 11. The CDR3 runs 15 amino acids, cysteine and phenylalanine included. Solely the CDR3 DNA is kept, with 45 bases framed from the first base. Per the germline V gene, SQVTM is the CDR1 and ANQGSEA is the CDR2.

In the case of this clonotype: What antigen it recognizes has not been identified. Base qualities were left out, and no much larger clone turns up one base away.

The receptor was derived from a man aged 55 to 70 with small cell lung cancer. The source material was distant non-tumor lung tissue. Rearrangement joined TRBV29-1 to TRBJ2-3; TRBD2 lines up with 7 middle nucleotides. The DNA is as follows: TGCAGCGTTGTAGGAGGAGTGGGAGGGGCAGATACGCAGTATTTT. It specifies CSVVGGVGGADTQYF.